The 10 T cell receptor beta chains listed next were all sequenced from one sample in a study of STAT3 mutations in large granular lymphocyte leukemia. General study findings and limits: In T-cell large granular lymphocyte leukemia, about half of patients showed multiple immunodominant subclonotypes.

The assay was immunoSEQ multiplex PCR, and TCRdb's table has in-frame clones only and misses some. The profile shows 35,000 or so clones, roughly 88% of them singletons. For these receptors, no antigen is known. The sequencing sample was made of PBMCs. These receptors originate from a human donor with T large granular lymphocyte leukemia. Some clones in this sample may be carry-over from other donors' samples.

The CDR3 region is CASSVRGETQYF. In DNA, the CDR3 is TGTGCCAGCAGCGTCCGGGGAGAGACCCAGTACTTC. The chain uses TRBV9 and TRBJ2-5, with D tentatively TRBD2 (5 bases). Trimming cost V 2 bases and J 4 bases, with 6 bases left between them. Germline values: CDR1 SGDLS, CDR2 YYNGEE. The CDR3 has 12 amino acids.

The V and J genes are TRBV27 and TRBJ1-5, with 8 bases matching TRBD1. Germline assignment: CDR1 MNHEY and CDR2 SMNVEV (reference sequence). CDR3 length: 14 amino acids. Trimming took 4 bases from V and 7 from J; bases not matched to a gene: 6. CDR3 in DNA: TGTGCCAGCAGTTCAGACAGGGGAGGCCAGCCCCAGCATTTT. Amino acid sequence: CASSSDRGGQPQHF.

The rearrangement uses TRBV28 and TRBJ1-2, with 12 nucleotides matching TRBD1. V lost 5 bases to trimming and J lost 9 bases; unmatched junction nucleotides: 7. Germline V gene data show CDR1 as MDHEN and CDR2 as SYDVKM. The length of the CDR3 is 14 residues. The CDR3 protein is CASSPSGTGGRYTF. In DNA, the CDR3 is TGTGCCAGCAGTCCTTCCGGGACAGGGGGCCGCTACACCTTC.

Details on this clone: The sample contains more than one DNA sequence encoding this CDR3. The CDR3 reads CASSQDLGSPLHF. DNA for the CDR3: TGCGCCAGCAGCCAAGATCTCGGCTCACCCCTCCACTTT. V and J are TRBV4-3 and TRBJ1-6; D gene uncertain. CDR3 size: 13 residues. Germline-derived CDR1 and CDR2 are LGHNA and YSLEER. V was pared by 0 bases and J by 10 bases, with 7 bases between.

The rearrangement joins TRBV5-1 to TRBJ2-1, with D perhaps matching TRBD1 or TRBD2 (5 bases each). The CDR3 covers 16 residues. CDR1 SGHRS and CDR2 YFSETQ come from the germline V gene. V lost 0 bases to trimming and J lost 0 bases, with 10 bases between them. The CDR3 DNA reads as TGCGCCAGCAGCTTGGTATCAGGGAGCTCCTACAATGAGCAGTTCTTC. This translates into CASSLVSGSSYNEQFF.

This clone was detected only a few times. The gene calls are TRBV28 and TRBJ2-5; D is unresolved. V was shortened by 6 bases and J by 3 bases, with 11 bases between the two germline ends. The V gene's germline CDR1 is MDHEN and CDR2 SYDVKM. The CDR3 extends over 13 amino acids. The CDR3 protein is CASSPLAEETQYF. The CDR3 DNA reads TGTGCCAGCAGCCCTCTGGCTGAAGAGACCCAGTACTTC.

The V gene is TRBV19, the J gene TRBJ2-7; D might be TRBD2 (6 bases). CDR1 and CDR2 (germline): LNHDA, SQIVND (reference sequence). This CDR3 comprises 13 residues. Trimming left V 7 bases short and J 1 base short, with 11 bases between. CDR3 sequence (DNA): TGTGCCAGTAACCCGGGAGTATCCTACGAGCAGTACTTC. The encoded protein is CASNPGVSYEQYF.

The chain joins TRBV5-4 to TRBJ2-2, with 10 nucleotides matching TRBD1. From germline, CDR1 is SGHNT and CDR2 YYREEE (reference sequence). With 3 bases clipped from V and 4 bases from J, the junction kept 3 bases outside the gene matches. This CDR3 is 15 amino acids long. The CDR3 spells CASSSGTGVTGELFF. The CDR3 region has the DNA TGTGCCAGCAGCTCAGGGACAGGGGTCACCGGGGAGCTGTTTTTT.

The chain recombines TRBV7-9 with TRBJ1-4; D call uncertain. V lost 5 bases to trimming and J lost 7 bases, with 14 bases between them. The CDR3 extends over 14 amino acids. CDR1 and CDR2 from the germline V gene are SEHNR and FQNEAQ (reference sequence). The CDR3 DNA is TGTGCCAGCAGCCCCGACGGGTTTGTTGAAAAACTGTTTTTT. Its translation: CASSPDGFVEKLFF.

This chain links TRBV28 with TRBJ1-2, with 8 bases fitting TRBD1. From germline, CDR1 is MDHEN and CDR2 SYDVKM. The V gene end was trimmed by 7 bases and the J gene end by 1 base; junction bases not matched to a gene: 14. The CDR3 has 17 amino acids. CDR3 nucleotide sequence: TGTGCCAGCAAGGTTTTGACAGGGGAGAAAAGTAACTATGGCTACACCTTC. Translated, it gives CASKVLTGEKSNYGYTF.